This entry features one T cell receptor (beta chain) sequence. The antigen remains unidentified. One entry per CDR3 protein, called by TCRdb with MiXCR from the RT-PCR reads. The profile shows 650,000 or so distinct CDR3 sequences, 14% of them singletons. The data are from a study of response to subunit inactivated influenza vaccine. Study-level points and caveats: Authors suggested each seasonal flu vaccination may recruit only limited numbers of new T cells.

The V gene's germline CDR1 is DFQATT and CDR2 SNEGSKA (reference sequence). Trimming took off 0 bases at V and 7 bases at J, with 4 bases between the two ends. This CDR3 spans 12 amino acids. The chain recombines TRBV20-1 with TRBJ1-6, with D unresolved. This specimen was PBMCs from blood, taken around two weeks before vaccination. This clonotype was sampled from a man aged 50-60 years who received an inactivated influenza vaccine. DNA of the CDR3: TGCAGTGCTAGAGATCCCAATTCACCCCTCCACTTT. Translated, it gives CSARDPNSPLHF.